This TCR beta chain emerged from a study of beta chain features in type 1 diabetes. Study information: Summed over all samples, the examined sorted cells came to 85 million to 140 million.

V lost 2 bases and J 0 bases, leaving 9 bases between the germline ends. There are 16 residues in the CDR3. In germline, CDR1 is SGHRS, CDR2 YFSETQ. Concerning this clone itself: Its antigen is not identified.

The study reverse transcribed the entire isolated RNA, so it sequenced expressed TCRB transcripts. The assay was immunoSEQ multiplex PCR, and TCRdb's table has in-frame clones only and misses some. The sample lists about 740,000 clones, around an eighth seen once, with about 0.02% in the top ten. On average, the one heparinised blood draw given by each donor was approximately 120 mL. A CD45RO/CCR7/CD25/CD127/CD95/CD27 panel sorted naive, central memory, regulatory and stem cell-like memory CD4+ cells. Broader study findings: Moderate yet significant TCRB CDR3 shortening was seen in Type 1 diabetes patients in all four CD4+ subsets. Sampled from patients, naive, central memory and Treg TCRB repertoires appeared more similar than those sampled from healthy donors.

The chain links TRBV5-1 to TRBJ1-6; D call uncertain. The sequenced material came from naive CD4+ T cells from blood. The sequence came from a man in his late teens or twenties with type 1 diabetes. The CDR3 is CASSFRSSSYNSPLHF. The CDR3 DNA sequence: TGCGCCAGCAGCTTTAGATCGAGCTCCTATAATTCACCCCTCCACTTT.